Listed below are T cell receptor beta chains from one sample, sequenced in a study of OX40 agonist ivuxolimab in advanced cancers. Only in-frame clones appear in the TCRdb table, and some are missing; sequencing was by immunoSEQ multiplex PCR. The top ten hold about 2% of the sample, which has about 64,000 clones, roughly 84% seen once. This specimen consisted of CD4+ or CD8+ T cells sorted from blood, obtained in a trial of the OX40 agonist ivuxolimab. The receptors shown here come from an adult with an advanced solid tumor such as melanoma, head and neck, liver or kidney cancer. Both conserved end residues are part of each CDR3.

V gene: TRBV6-6
J gene: TRBJ2-4
CDR3 length: 14
CDR3 protein: CASSTTGVKNIQYF

V gene: TRBV7-3
J gene: TRBJ2-3
CDR3 length: 14
CDR3 protein: CASSLSGSTDTQYF

V gene: TRBV19
J gene: TRBJ1-1
CDR3 length: 14
CDR3 protein: CASSSRQGFTEAFF

V gene: TRBV9
J gene: TRBJ2-7
CDR3 length: 15
CDR3 protein: CASSVGSTSSYEQYF

V gene: TRBV21-1
J gene: TRBJ2-7
CDR3 length: 14
CDR3 protein: CASSGWGEPYEQYF

V gene: TRBV6-7
J gene: TRBJ1-4
CDR3 length: 15
CDR3 protein: CASSYCRATNEKLFF

V gene: TRBV2
J gene: TRBJ2-1
CDR3 length: 17
CDR3 protein: CASSEIWRPASYNEQFF

V gene: TRBV19
J gene: TRBJ1-1
CDR3 length: 17
CDR3 protein: CASSIGPDRGMNTEAFF

V gene: TRBV10-1
J gene: TRBJ1-1
CDR3 length: 13
CDR3 protein: CASSESGTRKAFF

V gene: TRBV4-1
J gene: TRBJ2-7
CDR3 length: 14
CDR3 protein: CASSQGGGRGEQYF

V gene: TRBV19
J gene: TRBJ1-2
CDR3 length: 14
CDR3 protein: CASSYPGTVYGYTF

V gene: TRBV5-4
J gene: TRBJ2-5
CDR3 length: 15
CDR3 protein: CASSTEPGRKETQYF

V gene: TRBV27
J gene: TRBJ2-1
CDR3 length: 12
CDR3 protein: CASSGAYNEQFF

V gene: TRBV11-2
J gene: TRBJ2-1
CDR3 length: 16
CDR3 protein: CASSGTSGDAYNEQFF

V gene: TRBV10-3
J gene: TRBJ2-5
CDR3 length: 15
CDR3 protein: CAISGASGGPETQYF

V gene: TRBV5-1
J gene: TRBJ2-5
CDR3 length: 17
CDR3 protein: CASSLAGTSGNQETQYF

V gene: TRBV25-1
J gene: TRBJ2-7
CDR3 length: 11
CDR3 protein: CASSEYGEQYF

V gene: TRBV5-4
J gene: TRBJ2-7
CDR3 length: 12
CDR3 protein: CASSLIVSEQYF

V gene: TRBV29-1
J gene: TRBJ2-5
CDR3 length: 13
CDR3 protein: CSVDQGTLETQYF

V gene: TRBV2
J gene: TRBJ2-1
CDR3 length: 15
CDR3 protein: CASSGRTSNYNEQFF

V gene: TRBV5-4
J gene: TRBJ1-2
CDR3 length: 14
CDR3 protein: CASSLMTGLIGYTF

V gene: TRBV4-1
J gene: TRBJ1-2
CDR3 length: 16
CDR3 protein: CASSQEFRQVGGGYTF

V gene: TRBV2
J gene: TRBJ2-7
CDR3 length: 14
CDR3 protein: CASRASGGPYEQYF

V gene: TRBV5-6
J gene: TRBJ1-2
CDR3 length: 12
CDR3 protein: CASSLEPGGYTF

V gene: TRBV10-3
J gene: TRBJ2-3
CDR3 length: 15
CDR3 protein: CAIRGDGRDIRTQYF

V gene: TRBV9
J gene: TRBJ1-6
CDR3 length: 14
CDR3 protein: CASSKVAGNSPLHF

V gene: TRBV6-5
J gene: TRBJ1-2
CDR3 length: 14
CDR3 protein: CASSNGQGAARYTF

V gene: TRBV6-1
J gene: TRBJ2-1
CDR3 length: 16
CDR3 protein: CASSETTPSPYNEQFF

V gene: TRBV6-5
J gene: TRBJ2-1
CDR3 length: 15
CDR3 protein: CASSIPGTFANEQFF

V gene: TRBV11-3
J gene: TRBJ2-5
CDR3 length: 16
CDR3 protein: CASSTGRREVEETQYF

V gene: TRBV4-3
J gene: TRBJ2-7
CDR3 length: 15
CDR3 protein: CASSQVWDSLYEQYF

V gene: TRBV6-5
J gene: TRBJ1-1
CDR3 length: 13
CDR3 protein: CASSYSMNTEAFF

V gene: TRBV9
J gene: TRBJ2-1
CDR3 length: 16
CDR3 protein: CASSVATSGRAGEQFF

V gene: TRBV9
J gene: TRBJ2-3
CDR3 length: 13
CDR3 protein: CASSVSSADTQYF

V gene: TRBV7-2
J gene: TRBJ2-7
CDR3 length: 15
CDR3 protein: CASSLDPRGPYEQYF

V gene: TRBV5-4
J gene: TRBJ2-1
CDR3 length: 16
CDR3 protein: CASSLTLLAGVGEQFF